Listed below are T cell receptor beta chains from one sample, sequenced in a study of cytomegalovirus exposure and HLA in healthy donors. Some clones are missing from TCRdb's copy, which holds only in-frame ones; the method was immunoSEQ multiplex PCR. The sample lists 150,000 to 170,000 clones, about 88% occurring once. Material for sequencing was PBMCs. The source is a man aged 18 to 29 in good health and CMV-seropositive. The CDR3 runs from the conserved cysteine through the conserved F or W. The D gene is left open where the match is weak. Size is omitted from some rows. Given values are once, few, many or a class for expanded clones.

CDR3 protein | D gene | clone size | V gene
CASSSTGYSGTQYF | NA | NA | TRBV7-9
CASSFNRGRSDYGYTF | TRBD1 | NA | TRBV7-9
CASSLAGGLGETQYF | TRBD2 | NA | TRBV6-5
CASRRTGPPETQYF | TRBD1 | NA | TRBV7-8
CASSQVGRAYNEQFF | NA | NA | TRBV14
CASSQELGTGFVYGYTF | TRBD1 | NA | TRBV14
CASSRDRGAGYEQYF | NA | NA | TRBV11-2
CASSLKSGSGYNEQFF | TRBD2 | NA | TRBV7-3
CASSPDGVQETQYF | NA | once | TRBV11-2
CASRERRNEQYF | NA | few | TRBV10-1
CASSKETQYF | NA | NA | TRBV5-1
CASSWGTRRNEKLFF | NA | NA | TRBV14
CASSPGTSGYEQFF | TRBD2 | NA | TRBV5-4
CASSPQADRNGYTF | NA | NA | TRBV5-1
CASSPVDSPLNDEQYF | NA | NA | TRBV7-8
CASSLSGTFSYEQYF | NA | NA | TRBV7-9
CASSLERGLTYEQYF | NA | NA | TRBV7-8
CASTAGALGTEAFF | NA | NA | TRBV9
CASSPQGLAGGQGEQFF | TRBD2 | NA | TRBV4-1
CASSPLLAVEETQYF | NA | NA | TRBV18
CASSLDEGLARETQYF | TRBD2 | NA | TRBV5-4
CASSLAWDRAYEQYF | TRBD1 | NA | TRBV7-6
CASSPPGGGHEQYF | NA | NA | TRBV18
CASSEGRGSYGYTF | NA | NA | TRBV2
CASSGRDRDAYEQYF | TRBD1 | NA | TRBV27
CASSPRDWKGTQYF | NA | NA | TRBV7-9
CASSHGGGTEAFF | NA | NA | TRBV23-1
CASSVLPSGTDTQYF | NA | NA | TRBV6-1
CASSELPTAANDGPAGYGYTF | NA | NA | TRBV2
CASSLAGGTMNTEAFF | NA | NA | TRBV5-1
CASSPRTGSNYGYTF | TRBD1 | NA | TRBV5-8
CASSLGSEGGWKTQYF | NA | NA | TRBV11-2
CASSENTLTGGPSF | TRBD1 | NA | TRBV2
CASSSPQDRGTYEQYF | TRBD1 | NA | TRBV27
CASSLAAAGTTYEQYF | NA | NA | TRBV5-1
CASSQQGTGTDTQYF | NA | NA | TRBV5-1
CASSLGLAGGPYGTQYF | TRBD2 | NA | TRBV5-1